Sequencing of this TCR beta chain was carried out in a study of neoadjuvant anti-PD-1 for oral cavity cancer. Whole-study context: Around day 43, patients without progression received a fourth nivolumab dose before surgery.

Using immunoSEQ multiplex PCR, the repertoire was profiled, and TCRdb retains in-frame clones only, with some absent. This sample has just under 70,000 clones, with about 85% found just once. The CDR3 runs to 13 residues. In germline, CDR1 is SGHNT, CDR2 YENEEA. V lost 3 bases and J lost 5, with 7 bases in between. This clone occurred once. Documented time point: after neoadjuvant nivolumab, at surgical resection. The chain couples TRBV11-3 to TRBJ2-2; no firm D call. The TCR comes from a person between 40 and 85 years old with oral cavity squamous cell carcinoma. Sequencing was performed on PBMCs, taken after nivolumab (anti-PD-1) treatment. As DNA, the CDR3 is TGTGCCAGCAGCTTTAGTGCGACCGGGGAGCTGTTTTTT. Translated: CASSFSATGELFF.